These T cell receptor beta chains were read from a single sample in a study of CD8 T cells in Susac syndrome. From the immunoSEQ multiplex PCR reads, TCRdb called clonotypes with MiXCR, one entry per CDR3 protein. The sample records around 150,000 distinct CDR3 sequences, approximately 93% being singletons. The sample taken for sequencing was CD4+ T cells from PBMCs. These receptors came from a human donor with multiple sclerosis. Both conserved end residues are part of each CDR3. Fields, in order: D gene, J gene, clone size, V gene, CDR3 DNA, CDR3 protein. A D gene is named only where the DNA matches it firmly. The listing skips clone size in some rows; elsewhere it reads once, few, many or a size class.

d_call: TRBD2; j_call: TRBJ2-1; clone_size: .; v_call: TRBV5-6; cdr3_nt: TGTGCCAGCACTTTTGGAAGTAGCGGGTTCAATGAGCAGTTCTTC; cdr3_aa: CASTFGSSGFNEQFF
d_call: .; j_call: TRBJ2-7; clone_size: .; v_call: TRBV30; cdr3_nt: TGTGCCTGGAGTCCCTCTAGTGGCTACGAGCAGTACTTC; cdr3_aa: CAWSPSSGYEQYF
d_call: .; j_call: TRBJ2-6; clone_size: .; v_call: TRBV19; cdr3_nt: TGTGCCAGTAGTATAACTCTTATCTCTGGGGCCAACGTCCTGACTTTC; cdr3_aa: CASSITLISGANVLTF
d_call: .; j_call: TRBJ1-1; clone_size: .; v_call: TRBV5-4; cdr3_nt: TGTGCCAGCAGTCGGGACCAGGCTGAAGCTTTCTTT; cdr3_aa: CASSRDQAEAFF
d_call: TRBD2; j_call: TRBJ2-3; clone_size: .; v_call: TRBV4-2; cdr3_nt: TGTGCCAGCAGCCAAGATTCTAGCGGGAGGTTTCCAGATACGCAGTATTTT; cdr3_aa: CASSQDSSGRFPDTQYF
d_call: TRBD1; j_call: TRBJ2-3; clone_size: .; v_call: TRBV6-2/TRBV6-3; cdr3_nt: TGTGCCAGCAGTTTTAGAATACCGGGACAGGGGGCAACAGCGGGAGGACCAGATACGCAGTATTTT; cdr3_aa: CASSFRIPGQGATAGGPDTQYF
d_call: .; j_call: TRBJ1-2; clone_size: .; v_call: TRBV9; cdr3_nt: TGTGCCAGCAGCGTCGGGGCCACGGGTCTCTATGGCTACACCTTC; cdr3_aa: CASSVGATGLYGYTF
d_call: .; j_call: TRBJ1-5; clone_size: .; v_call: TRBV28; cdr3_nt: TGTGCCAGCTTTGGGGGGTATAGCAATCAGCCCCAGCATTTT; cdr3_aa: CASFGGYSNQPQHF
d_call: .; j_call: TRBJ2-5; clone_size: .; v_call: TRBV9; cdr3_nt: TGTGCCAGCCAGAGGGGGAGGGAAGAGACCCAGTACTTC; cdr3_aa: CASQRGREETQYF
d_call: TRBD2; j_call: TRBJ2-5; clone_size: once; v_call: TRBV6-5; cdr3_nt: TGTGCCAGCACCGGGACTAGCGGAACTCAGGGGACCCAGTACTTC; cdr3_aa: CASTGTSGTQGTQYF
d_call: .; j_call: TRBJ2-7; clone_size: .; v_call: TRBV7-3; cdr3_nt: TGTGCCAGCAGCTTAACGTCGGGGGCCGAGCAGTACTTC; cdr3_aa: CASSLTSGAEQYF
d_call: .; j_call: TRBJ2-4; clone_size: few; v_call: TRBV19; cdr3_nt: TGTGCCAGTAGTCCACGGACTGCAAAGTACTTC; cdr3_aa: CASSPRTAKYF
d_call: .; j_call: TRBJ2-5; clone_size: .; v_call: TRBV12-3/TRBV12-4; cdr3_nt: TGTGCCAGCGGCGTAAGGAGGCAAGAGACCCAGTACTTC; cdr3_aa: CASGVRRQETQYF
d_call: .; j_call: TRBJ2-1; clone_size: .; v_call: TRBV24-1; cdr3_nt: TGTGCCACCAGTGATCCCGGGAGAGGTCAGTTCTTC; cdr3_aa: CATSDPGRGQFF
d_call: .; j_call: TRBJ2-1; clone_size: .; v_call: TRBV4-3; cdr3_nt: TGCGCCAGCGGAACAGGCTCCTACAATGAGCAGTTCTTC; cdr3_aa: CASGTGSYNEQFF
d_call: TRBD1; j_call: TRBJ1-3; clone_size: .; v_call: TRBV14; cdr3_nt: TGTGCCAGCAGCCCCCGGACAGGGAGCCCTGGAAACACCATATATTTT; cdr3_aa: CASSPRTGSPGNTIYF
d_call: .; j_call: TRBJ2-5; clone_size: once; v_call: TRBV30; cdr3_nt: TGTGCCGCCGCGGACAGTCGGAGAGAGACCCAGTACTTC; cdr3_aa: CAAADSRRETQYF
d_call: .; j_call: TRBJ2-7; clone_size: .; v_call: TRBV5-1; cdr3_nt: TGCGCCAGCAGCTTGGAACCCGACTTCTCCTACGAGCAGTACTTC; cdr3_aa: CASSLEPDFSYEQYF
d_call: .; j_call: TRBJ2-5; clone_size: few; v_call: TRBV7-2; cdr3_nt: TGTGCCAGCAGCGGTGCGACACACCAAGAGACCCAGTACTTC; cdr3_aa: CASSGATHQETQYF
d_call: .; j_call: TRBJ2-5; clone_size: .; v_call: TRBV5-1; cdr3_nt: TGCGCCAGCAGCTTGGCTGGCAGCGAAGAGACCCAGTACTTC; cdr3_aa: CASSLAGSEETQYF
d_call: .; j_call: TRBJ2-7; clone_size: .; v_call: TRBV20-1; cdr3_nt: TGCAGTGCGCCCGGGACTGTGTCCTACGAGCAGTACTTC; cdr3_aa: CSAPGTVSYEQYF
d_call: .; j_call: TRBJ1-5; clone_size: .; v_call: TRBV30; cdr3_nt: TGTGCCTGGAGTGAACAGGCTGATCAGCCCCAGCATTTT; cdr3_aa: CAWSEQADQPQHF
d_call: .; j_call: TRBJ2-3; clone_size: .; v_call: TRBV4-2; cdr3_nt: TGTGCCAGCAGCCAAGACAGGGGATGGGGCACAGATACGCAGTATTTT; cdr3_aa: CASSQDRGWGTDTQYF
d_call: .; j_call: TRBJ1-1; clone_size: .; v_call: TRBV4-2; cdr3_nt: TGTGCCAGCAGCCAAGAGGGTTCCCTCACTGAAGCTTTCTTT; cdr3_aa: CASSQEGSLTEAFF
d_call: .; j_call: TRBJ1-1; clone_size: .; v_call: TRBV5-4; cdr3_nt: TGTGCCAGCAGCCAGGCGGGCGGGGGCACTGAAGCTTTCTTT; cdr3_aa: CASSQAGGGTEAFF
d_call: .; j_call: TRBJ2-2; clone_size: .; v_call: TRBV11-2; cdr3_nt: TGTGCCAGCAGCTCCCAGGGCAGCACCGGGGAGCTGTTTTTT; cdr3_aa: CASSSQGSTGELFF
d_call: .; j_call: TRBJ2-1; clone_size: .; v_call: TRBV6-2/TRBV6-3; cdr3_nt: TGTGCCAGCAGTTCCCGACCATACGAGAGCTCCTACAATGAGCAGTTCTTC; cdr3_aa: CASSSRPYESSYNEQFF
d_call: .; j_call: TRBJ2-7; clone_size: .; v_call: TRBV6-5; cdr3_nt: TGTGCCAGCAGTTACTCCATGAGGGGGACGTCCTCCTACGAGCAGTACTTC; cdr3_aa: CASSYSMRGTSSYEQYF
d_call: TRBD2; j_call: TRBJ2-1; clone_size: .; v_call: TRBV6-2/TRBV6-3; cdr3_nt: TGTGCCAGCAGTTACGCGGGAGTTGACTACAATGAGCAGTTCTTC; cdr3_aa: CASSYAGVDYNEQFF
d_call: TRBD1; j_call: TRBJ1-1; clone_size: .; v_call: TRBV5-4; cdr3_nt: TGTGCCAGCAGCTTGGGGACAGGATTGAACACTGAAGCTTTCTTT; cdr3_aa: CASSLGTGLNTEAFF
d_call: TRBD1; j_call: TRBJ2-5; clone_size: .; v_call: TRBV28; cdr3_nt: TGTGCCAGCAGCACCCTAGGGGGCTCAGAGACCCAGTACTTC; cdr3_aa: CASSTLGGSETQYF
d_call: TRBD1; j_call: TRBJ1-4; clone_size: .; v_call: TRBV12-3/TRBV12-4; cdr3_nt: TGTGCCAGCATCCTCCGCGGGACAGCGAGTAATGAAAAACTGTTTTTT; cdr3_aa: CASILRGTASNEKLFF
d_call: .; j_call: TRBJ2-5; clone_size: .; v_call: TRBV2; cdr3_nt: TGTGCCAGAAAGTCTTTCGGGGAACAAGAGACCCAGTACTTC; cdr3_aa: CARKSFGEQETQYF
d_call: .; j_call: TRBJ2-1; clone_size: .; v_call: TRBV29-1; cdr3_nt: TGCAGCGCGGTAAGGGGAGGTCAGATTGTCGCCTACAATGAGCAGTTCTTC; cdr3_aa: CSAVRGGQIVAYNEQFF
d_call: .; j_call: TRBJ1-2; clone_size: .; v_call: TRBV2; cdr3_nt: TGTGCCAGCAGTGAAAAGGCTAACTATGGCTACACCTTC; cdr3_aa: CASSEKANYGYTF
d_call: .; j_call: TRBJ2-7; clone_size: .; v_call: TRBV27; cdr3_nt: TGTGCCAGCATTCAAAATCTTCGCGAGGGGTTAGACTACGAGCAGTACTTC; cdr3_aa: CASIQNLREGLDYEQYF
d_call: .; j_call: TRBJ2-2; clone_size: .; v_call: TRBV29-1; cdr3_nt: TGCAGCGCCTCTGTCACCGGGGAGCTGTTTTTT; cdr3_aa: CSASVTGELFF
d_call: .; j_call: TRBJ2-1; clone_size: few; v_call: TRBV7-3; cdr3_nt: TGTGCCAGCAGCGGTAGCGGTAGCTCCTACAATGAGCAGTTCTTC; cdr3_aa: CASSGSGSSYNEQFF
d_call: .; j_call: TRBJ2-1; clone_size: .; v_call: TRBV18; cdr3_nt: TGTGCCAGCTCACCTCGCACTCGCGGCTCCTACAATGAGCAGTTCTTC; cdr3_aa: CASSPRTRGSYNEQFF
d_call: TRBD1; j_call: TRBJ2-1; clone_size: .; v_call: TRBV7-6; cdr3_nt: TGTGCCAGCAGCAGACGGGACAGCGACTACAATGAGCAGTTCTTC; cdr3_aa: CASSRRDSDYNEQFF
d_call: TRBD2; j_call: TRBJ2-3; clone_size: once; v_call: TRBV20-1; cdr3_nt: TGCAGTGCTAGACTAGCGGGGAAGGATACGCAGTATTTT; cdr3_aa: CSARLAGKDTQYF
d_call: TRBD1; j_call: TRBJ1-5; clone_size: .; v_call: TRBV20-1; cdr3_nt: TGCAGTGCTAGCCCGACAGGGACCAGCAATCAGCCCCAGCATTTT; cdr3_aa: CSASPTGTSNQPQHF
d_call: .; j_call: TRBJ2-2; clone_size: .; v_call: TRBV6-6; cdr3_nt: TGTGCCAGCAGTTACCTACAGGGAGCCGGGGAGCTGTTTTTT; cdr3_aa: CASSYLQGAGELFF
d_call: .; j_call: TRBJ2-6; clone_size: .; v_call: TRBV6-2/TRBV6-3; cdr3_nt: TGTGCCAGCAGTAACCTTTCACCCCAATCTGGGGCCAACGTCCTGACTTTC; cdr3_aa: CASSNLSPQSGANVLTF
d_call: .; j_call: TRBJ1-5; clone_size: few; v_call: TRBV6-1; cdr3_nt: TGTGCCAGCAGTGTCCGGGGTGGCAATCAGCCCCAGCATTTT; cdr3_aa: CASSVRGGNQPQHF
d_call: TRBD1; j_call: TRBJ1-2; clone_size: .; v_call: TRBV9; cdr3_nt: TGTGCCAGCAGCGTAAGGTCGGACAGGGCTGGCTACACCTTC; cdr3_aa: CASSVRSDRAGYTF
d_call: .; j_call: TRBJ1-1; clone_size: .; v_call: TRBV2; cdr3_nt: TGTGCCAGCAGTTCGGACTCCGCAATGAACACTGAAGCTTTCTTT; cdr3_aa: CASSSDSAMNTEAFF
d_call: .; j_call: TRBJ2-1; clone_size: once; v_call: TRBV6-5; cdr3_nt: TGTGCCAGCAGTGCAGACACCTACAATGAGCAGTTCTTC; cdr3_aa: CASSADTYNEQFF
d_call: TRBD1; j_call: TRBJ1-2; clone_size: .; v_call: TRBV20-1; cdr3_nt: TGCAGTGCGTATGACAGGGTTAATGGCTACACCTTC; cdr3_aa: CSAYDRVNGYTF
d_call: .; j_call: TRBJ2-6; clone_size: .; v_call: TRBV5-1; cdr3_nt: TGCGCCAGCAGGGTACAGGCGGGTGGGGCCAACGTCCTGACTTTC; cdr3_aa: CASRVQAGGANVLTF
d_call: TRBD1; j_call: TRBJ2-2; clone_size: .; v_call: TRBV2; cdr3_nt: TGTGCCAGCAGTGGGGACAGGGGGTCCAACGGGGAGCTGTTTTTT; cdr3_aa: CASSGDRGSNGELFF